This T cell receptor beta chain was captured by sequencing in a study of T cell repertoires in cytomegalovirus infection. Looking at the study overall: Public TCR beta signature analysis indicated the presence of both CMV infection and matching HLA type.

Findings and limits, study-wide: Cumulative frequency of public TCR beta families picked out carriers of CMV plus the relevant HLA. CMV-specific TCR beta clonotypes restricted by HLA-C were the ones dominating the ex vivo response.

TCRdb fed the reads into MiXCR, producing one record per CDR3 protein. The table lists hundreds of thousands of distinct CDR3 sequences, about a third of them singletons. Germline CDR1 SGHVS, CDR2 FNYEAQ. There are 14 residues in the CDR3. V lost 2 bases and J lost 0, with 6 bases in between. This clonotype has ten or more counts. Antigen: not known. The V and J genes are TRBV7-6 and TRBJ2-3; unclear D gene. The sequenced sample was cultured CD8+ T cells from PBMCs, obtained from culture after CMV antigen stimulation. This TCR derives from a human donor in good health (CMV status not recorded). Some clones in this sample may be carry-over from other donors' samples. The CDR3 loop is CASSLQESTDTQYF. The CDR3 nucleotides read TGTGCCAGCAGCTTACAGGAGAGCACAGATACGCAGTATTTT. Combining the CDR3 with reference TRBV7-6 and TRBJ2-3 gives the whole variable domain GAGVSQSPRYKVTKRGQDVALRCDPISGHVSLYWYRQALGQGPEFLTYFNYEAQQDKSGLPNDRFSAERPEGSISTLTIQRTEQRDSAMYRCASSLQESTDTQYFGPGTRLTVL.